This TCR beta chain was profiled in a study of cytomegalovirus exposure and HLA in healthy donors. Notes on the study in general: Confirmation in vitro established that a few CMV-associated chains were specific for CMV antigens. A previous analysis found most TCR beta V segments productive roughly 90% or roughly 30% of the time. Presence/absence analyses treated sequencing depth as roughly uniform across donors.

This clone showed up just once. Its target is unknown. Trimming cost V 0 bases and J 7 bases, with 13 bases left between them. The CDR3 covers 16 residues. The germline V gene has CDR1 LGHNA and CDR2 YNFKEQ. PCR employed 60 Vbeta and 13 Jbeta primers. Repertoires were generated with immunoSEQ multiplex PCR, while TCRdb's copy carries only in-frame clones and drops some. The sample lists around 40,000 clones; 55% to 75% were seen once. This clonotype originated in a man aged 25 to 40 in good health and CMV-seronegative. J is TRBJ1-6 and V is TRBV4-2; a possible D gene is TRBD1 (6 bases). Sample: PBMCs. The CDR3, as DNA: TGTGCCAGCAGCCAAGATTGGGGGAGGGGGAATTCACCCCTCCACTTT. As protein: CASSQDWGRGNSPLHF.